The TCR beta chain described here comes from a study of neoadjuvant anti-PD-1 for oral cavity cancer. In this sample, this clone turned up a few times. V was cut by 3 bases and J by 5 bases, with 11 bases left in between. Per germline, CDR1 MDHEN and CDR2 SYDVKM. The CDR3 contains 15 residues. Noted time point: after neoadjuvant nivolumab, at surgical resection. TCRdb's copy holds only in-frame clones and misses some; the assay was immunoSEQ multiplex PCR. The sample holds roughly 23,000 clones; 35% to 55% are singletons and the top ten take about two fifths. The TCR comes from a person aged 35-79 years with oral cavity squamous cell carcinoma. This chain uses TRBV28 with TRBJ2-6, with D perhaps TRBD2 (5 bases). The sequences come from tumor tissue, collected after nivolumab (anti-PD-1) treatment. Written as DNA, the CDR3 is TGTGCCAGCAGTTTGAGGGTAAATAGGGCCAACGTCCTGACTTTC. Protein: CASSLRVNRANVLTF.